This T cell receptor beta chain was found in a study of a mutant IDH1 vaccine in newly diagnosed glioma. The time point is: week 47, end of study. Doses comprised 300 ug of mutant IDH1 20-mer peptide each, plus topical imiquimod. Clones were sequenced by immunoSEQ multiplex PCR, and TCRdb holds only the in-frame ones, with some missing. The repertoire holds tens of thousands of clones, roughly 82% seen once, with approximately 3.8% in the top ten. Points on this clone: Its antigen remains unknown.

The CDR3 runs to 15 residues. V trimming: 5 bases; J trimming: 3 bases; junction bases outside the gene matches: 4. Germline CDR1 reads MNHNY; CDR2 reads SVGAGI (reference sequence). This receptor was obtained from a man between 35 and 55 years old with glioma. Some clones in this sample may be carry-over from other donors' samples. The specimen was PBMCs, collected from a glioma patient whose treatment included an IDH1 peptide vaccine. J is TRBJ1-6 and V is TRBV6-6; TRBD1 aligns across 7 bases. DNA for the CDR3: TGTGCCAGCAGTCAAGACAGGGTCTATAATTCACCCCTCCACTTT. The encoded protein is CASSQDRVYNSPLHF.